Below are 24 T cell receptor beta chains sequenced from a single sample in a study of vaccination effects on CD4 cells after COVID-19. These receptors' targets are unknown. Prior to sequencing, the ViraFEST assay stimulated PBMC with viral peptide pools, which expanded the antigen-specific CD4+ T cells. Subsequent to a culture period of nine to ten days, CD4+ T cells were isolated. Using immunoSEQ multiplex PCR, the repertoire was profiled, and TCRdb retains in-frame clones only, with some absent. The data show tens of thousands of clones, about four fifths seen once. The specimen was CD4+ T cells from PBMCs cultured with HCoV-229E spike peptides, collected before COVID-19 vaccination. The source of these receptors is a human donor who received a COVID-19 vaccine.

CDR3 loop: CASSRIRNTEAFF. In nucleotides, the CDR3 is TGTGCCAGCAGTAGGATAAGGAACACTGAAGCTTTCTTT. The chain combines TRBV6-5 with TRBJ1-1; D ambiguous. In germline, CDR1 is MNHEY, CDR2 SVGAGI. This CDR3 has 13 amino acids. V lost 5 bases, J lost 1 base, and 8 bases lay in between.

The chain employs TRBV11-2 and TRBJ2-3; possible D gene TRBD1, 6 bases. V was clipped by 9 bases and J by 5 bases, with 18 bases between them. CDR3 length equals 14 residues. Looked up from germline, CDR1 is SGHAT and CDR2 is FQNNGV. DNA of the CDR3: TGTGCCAGTTCGGACAGACTTTTCAAAGATACGCAGTATTTT. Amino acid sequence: CASSDRLFKDTQYF.

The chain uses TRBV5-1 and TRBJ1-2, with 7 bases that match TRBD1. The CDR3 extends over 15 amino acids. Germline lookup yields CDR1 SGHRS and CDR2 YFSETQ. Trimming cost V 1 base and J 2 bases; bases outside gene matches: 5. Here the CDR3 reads CASSLNRGVNYGYTF. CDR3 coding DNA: TGCGCCAGCAGCTTGAACAGGGGAGTGAACTATGGCTACACCTTC.

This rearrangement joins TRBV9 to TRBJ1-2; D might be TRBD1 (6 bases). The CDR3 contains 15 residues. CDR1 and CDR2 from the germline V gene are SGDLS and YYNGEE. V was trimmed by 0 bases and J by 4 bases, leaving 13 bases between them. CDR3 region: CASSVAGQLFYGYTF. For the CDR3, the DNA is TGTGCCAGCAGCGTAGCAGGACAGCTATTCTATGGCTACACCTTC. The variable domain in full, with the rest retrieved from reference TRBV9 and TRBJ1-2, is DSGVTQTPKHLITATGQRVTLRCSPRSGDLSVYWYQQSLDQGLQFLIQYYNGEERAKGNILERFSAQQFPDLHSELNLSSLELGDSALYFCASSVAGQLFYGYTFGSGTRLTVV.

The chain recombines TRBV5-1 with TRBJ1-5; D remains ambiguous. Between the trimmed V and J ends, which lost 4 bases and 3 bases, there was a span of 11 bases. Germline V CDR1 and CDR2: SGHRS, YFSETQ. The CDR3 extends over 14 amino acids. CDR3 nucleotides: TGCGCCAGCAGCCAGGACGGATTCAATCAGCCCCAGCATTTT. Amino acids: CASSQDGFNQPQHF.

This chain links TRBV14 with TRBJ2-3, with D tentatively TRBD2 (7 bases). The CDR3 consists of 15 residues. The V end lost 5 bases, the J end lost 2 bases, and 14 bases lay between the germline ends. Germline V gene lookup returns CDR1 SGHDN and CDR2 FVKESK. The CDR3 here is CASSSRGALTDTQYF. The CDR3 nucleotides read TGTGCCAGCAGCTCACGGGGGGCACTCACAGATACGCAGTATTTT.

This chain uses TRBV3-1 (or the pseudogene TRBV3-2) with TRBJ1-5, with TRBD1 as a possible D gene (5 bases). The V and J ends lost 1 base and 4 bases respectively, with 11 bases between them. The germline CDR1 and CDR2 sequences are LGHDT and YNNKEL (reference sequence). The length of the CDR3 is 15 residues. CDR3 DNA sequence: TGTGCCAGCAGCCAAGCGGGACTGATGAATCAGCCCCAGCATTTT. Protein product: CASSQAGLMNQPQHF.

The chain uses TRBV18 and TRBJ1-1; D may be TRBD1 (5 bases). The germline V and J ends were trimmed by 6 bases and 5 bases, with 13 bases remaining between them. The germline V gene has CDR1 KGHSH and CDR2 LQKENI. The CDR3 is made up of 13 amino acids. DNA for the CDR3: TGTGCCAGCTCCCAGGGAGAAGGTACTGAAGCTTTCTTT. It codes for CASSQGEGTEAFF.

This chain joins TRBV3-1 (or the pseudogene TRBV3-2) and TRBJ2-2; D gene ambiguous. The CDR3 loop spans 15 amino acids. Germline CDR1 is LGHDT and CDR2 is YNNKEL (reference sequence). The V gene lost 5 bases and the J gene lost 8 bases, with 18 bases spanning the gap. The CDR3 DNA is TGTGCCAGCAGCTTATTGTCAGGATCGAGGGGGGAGCTGTTTTTT. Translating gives CASSLLSGSRGELFF.

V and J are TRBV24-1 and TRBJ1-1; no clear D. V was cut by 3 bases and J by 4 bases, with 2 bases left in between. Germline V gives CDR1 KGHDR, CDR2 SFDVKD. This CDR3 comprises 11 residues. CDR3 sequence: CATSDLTEAFF. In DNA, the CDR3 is TGTGCCACCAGTGATCTCACTGAAGCTTTCTTT.

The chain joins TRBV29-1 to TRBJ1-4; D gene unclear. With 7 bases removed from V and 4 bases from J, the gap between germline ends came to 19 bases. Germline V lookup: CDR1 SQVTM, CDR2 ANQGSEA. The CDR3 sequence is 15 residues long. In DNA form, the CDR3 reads TGCAGCGCCTCCTCCAGCTCCCGAGGTAATGAAAAACTGTTTTTT. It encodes CSASSSSRGNEKLFF.

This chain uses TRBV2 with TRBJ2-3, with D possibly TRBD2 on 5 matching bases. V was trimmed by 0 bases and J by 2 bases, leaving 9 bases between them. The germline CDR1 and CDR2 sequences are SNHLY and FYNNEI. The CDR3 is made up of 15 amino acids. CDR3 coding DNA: TGTGCCAGCAGTGAAGCGGGAGAAAACACAGATACGCAGTATTTT. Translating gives CASSEAGENTDTQYF.

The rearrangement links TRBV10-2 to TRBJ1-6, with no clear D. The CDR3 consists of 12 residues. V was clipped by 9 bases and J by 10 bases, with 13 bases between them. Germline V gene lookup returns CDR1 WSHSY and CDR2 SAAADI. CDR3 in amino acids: CASWLSGSPLHF. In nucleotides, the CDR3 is TGCGCCAGTTGGTTGAGTGGGTCACCCCTCCACTTT.

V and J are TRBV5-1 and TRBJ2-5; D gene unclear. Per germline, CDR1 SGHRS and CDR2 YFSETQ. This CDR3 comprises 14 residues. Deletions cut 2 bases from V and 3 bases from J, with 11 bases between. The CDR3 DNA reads TGCGCCAGCAGCTTAATGGTGTTAGAAGAGACCCAGTACTTC. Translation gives CASSLMVLEETQYF. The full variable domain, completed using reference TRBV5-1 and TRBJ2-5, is KAGVTQTPRYLIKTRGQQVTLSCSPISGHRSVSWYQQTPGQGLQFLFEYFSETQRNKGNFPGRFSGRQFSNSRSEMNVSTLELGDSALYLCASSLMVLEETQYFGPGTRLLVL.

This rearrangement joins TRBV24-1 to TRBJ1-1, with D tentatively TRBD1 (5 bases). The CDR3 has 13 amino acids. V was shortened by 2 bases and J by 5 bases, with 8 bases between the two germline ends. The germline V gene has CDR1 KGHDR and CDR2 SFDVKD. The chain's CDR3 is CATSDSRDTEAFF. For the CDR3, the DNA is TGTGCCACCAGTGATTCCAGGGATACTGAAGCTTTCTTT.

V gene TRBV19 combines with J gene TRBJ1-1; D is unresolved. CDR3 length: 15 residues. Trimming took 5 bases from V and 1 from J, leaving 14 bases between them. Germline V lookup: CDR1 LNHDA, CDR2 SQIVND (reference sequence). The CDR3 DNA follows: TGTGCCAGTAGTGACCCAAAAAGCCCGAACACTGAAGCTTTCTTT. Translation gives CASSDPKSPNTEAFF.

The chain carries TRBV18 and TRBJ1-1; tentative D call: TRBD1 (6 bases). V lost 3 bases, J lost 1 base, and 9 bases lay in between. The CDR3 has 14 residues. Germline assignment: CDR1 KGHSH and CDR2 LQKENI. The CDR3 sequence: CASSPWTENTEAFF. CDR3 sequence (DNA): TGTGCCAGCTCACCTTGGACAGAGAACACTGAAGCTTTCTTT.

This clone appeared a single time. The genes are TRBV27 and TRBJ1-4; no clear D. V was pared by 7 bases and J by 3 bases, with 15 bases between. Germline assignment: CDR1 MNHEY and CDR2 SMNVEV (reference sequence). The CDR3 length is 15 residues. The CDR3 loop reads CASTPQWRANEKLFF. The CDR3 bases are TGTGCCAGCACTCCCCAGTGGCGGGCTAATGAAAAACTGTTTTTT.

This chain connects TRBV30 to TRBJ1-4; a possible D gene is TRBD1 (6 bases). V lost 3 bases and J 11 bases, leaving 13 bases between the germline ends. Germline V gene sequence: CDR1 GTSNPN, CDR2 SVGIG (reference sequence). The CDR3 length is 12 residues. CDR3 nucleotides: TGTGCCTGGAGCGAAACAGGGTGGAAACTGTTTTTT. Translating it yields CAWSETGWKLFF. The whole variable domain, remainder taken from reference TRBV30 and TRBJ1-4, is SQTIHQWPATLVQPVGSPLSLECTVEGTSNPNLYWYRQAAGRGLQLLFYSVGIGQISSEVPQNLSASRPQDRQFILSSKKLLLSDSGFYLCAWSETGWKLFFGSGTQLSVL.

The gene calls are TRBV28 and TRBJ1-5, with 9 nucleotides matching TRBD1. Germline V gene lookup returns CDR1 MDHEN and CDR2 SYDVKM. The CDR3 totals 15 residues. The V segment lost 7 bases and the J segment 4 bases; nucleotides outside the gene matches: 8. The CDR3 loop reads CASNIAGTGNQPQHF. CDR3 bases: TGTGCCAGCAACATAGCCGGGACAGGGAATCAGCCCCAGCATTTT.

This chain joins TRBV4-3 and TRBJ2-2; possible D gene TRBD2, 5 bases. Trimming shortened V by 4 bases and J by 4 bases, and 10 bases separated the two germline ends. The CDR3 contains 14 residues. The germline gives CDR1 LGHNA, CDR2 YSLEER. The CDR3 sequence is CASSLLRGTGELFF. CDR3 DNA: TGCGCCAGCAGCCTACTTCGGGGCACCGGGGAGCTGTTTTTT.

The CDR3 coding sequence is TGTGCCAGCAGTAACGATAGACAGGGAACTGAAGCTTTCTTT. It yields the protein CASSNDRQGTEAFF. V and J are TRBV2 and TRBJ1-1; 7 bases match TRBD1. CDR1 is SNHLY, CDR2 FYNNEI, per germline. V lost 5 bases, J lost 5 bases, and 8 bases stayed unmatched. The length of the CDR3 is 14 residues.

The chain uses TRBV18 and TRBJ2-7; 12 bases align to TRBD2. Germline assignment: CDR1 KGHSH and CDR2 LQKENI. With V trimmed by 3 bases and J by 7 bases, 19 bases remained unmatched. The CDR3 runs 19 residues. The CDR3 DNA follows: TGTGCCAGCTCACCCACGGTGGCTAGCGGGGGGGCGCGGTTGTGGGAGCAGTACGTC. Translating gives CASSPTVASGGARLWEQYV.

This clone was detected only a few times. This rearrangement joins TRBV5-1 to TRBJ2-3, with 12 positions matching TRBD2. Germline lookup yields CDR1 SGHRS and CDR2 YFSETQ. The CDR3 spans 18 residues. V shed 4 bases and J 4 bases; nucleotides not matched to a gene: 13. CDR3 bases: TGCGCCAGCAGCCGTGGACTAGCGGGGCGGGTAGGGGCAGATACGCAGTATTTT. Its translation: CASSRGLAGRVGADTQYF.